This TCR beta chain was sequenced in a study of early T cells in non-severe SARS-CoV-2 infection. Each single cDNA molecule received a unique molecular identifier. TCRdb processed the 5' RACE reads anew with MiXCR; each CDR3 protein has one entry. The table includes roughly 80,000 distinct CDR3 sequences, approximately 10% detected once. From germline, CDR1 is LGHNA and CDR2 YNFKEQ. The germline V and J ends were trimmed by 5 bases and 3 bases, with 13 bases remaining between them. CDR3 length equals 14 residues. This clonotype originated in an adult who was a healthcare worker with PCR-confirmed SARS-CoV-2 infection or an uninfected control (not recorded which). The rearrangement joins TRBV4-2 to TRBJ1-1; a possible D gene is TRBD1 (6 bases). This specimen was whole blood, taken at baseline. DNA of the CDR3: TGTGCCAGCAGCTTCGAAGGGGGTGACACTGAAGCTTTCTTT. It specifies CASSFEGGDTEAFF.